The 20 T cell receptor beta chains given below trace back to one sample, sequenced in a study of blood T cell repertoires in COVID-19. Clones were sequenced by immunoSEQ multiplex PCR, and TCRdb holds only the in-frame ones, with some missing. The repertoire holds 160,000 or so clones, with 78% as singletons. Sequencing was performed on peripheral blood. The receptors stem from a woman older than 75 with acute or convalescent COVID-19.

The V call is TRBV30, the J call TRBJ2-3, with no clear D. The length of the CDR3 is 13 residues. The V gene's germline CDR1 is GTSNPN and CDR2 SVGIG (reference sequence). With 0 bases removed from V and 2 bases from J, the gap between germline ends came to 6 bases. The CDR3 is CAWSVLDTDTQYF. The CDR3 nucleotides read TGTGCCTGGAGTGTGCTAGACACAGATACGCAGTATTTT.

The chain is built from TRBV2 and TRBJ2-3; 8 nucleotides match TRBD2. This CDR3 comprises 15 residues. Germline V CDR1 and CDR2: SNHLY, FYNNEI. With 3 bases clipped from V and 6 bases from J, the junction kept 8 bases outside the gene matches. The CDR3 DNA reads as TGTGCCAGCAGTGATTACGGGGGGGCAGTTGATACGCAGTATTTT. This translates into CASSDYGGAVDTQYF.

The chain uses TRBV5-1 and TRBJ1-4; D might be TRBD1 (5 bases). The CDR3 consists of 14 residues. Germline values: CDR1 SGHRS, CDR2 YFSETQ. Trimming shortened V by 2 bases and J by 5 bases, and 10 bases separated the two germline ends. The CDR3 DNA reads as TGCGCCAGCAGCTTTTCAGGGTTCAATGAAAAACTGTTTTTT. Translating gives CASSFSGFNEKLFF.

This clone was picked up a small number of times. The chain links TRBV6-2 or TRBV6-3 to TRBJ1-5; no definite D call. Looked up from germline, CDR1 is MNHEY and CDR2 is SVGEGT. The CDR3 runs to 15 residues. V shed 2 bases and J shed 5 bases, with 13 bases lying between them. CDR3 residues: CASSYGGSVYQPQHF. CDR3 DNA: TGTGCCAGCAGTTACGGAGGGTCTGTATATCAGCCCCAGCATTTT.

This chain links TRBV7-9 with TRBJ1-2, with unresolved D. Per the germline V gene, CDR1 is SEHNR and CDR2 is FQNEAQ (reference sequence). The V and J ends lost 3 bases and 0 bases respectively, with 11 bases between them. This CDR3 has 15 residues. In DNA, the CDR3 is TGTGCCAGCAGCTTTCTAGGGAGTACTAACTATGGCTACACCTTC. Translated, it gives CASSFLGSTNYGYTF.

V gene TRBV5-5 combines with J gene TRBJ1-1; D not resolved. Germline V CDR1 and CDR2: SGHKS, YYEKEE (reference sequence). The CDR3 runs 15 residues. V was trimmed by 5 bases and J by 5 bases, leaving 19 bases between them. The CDR3 here is CASSLGPETGTEAFF. CDR3 DNA sequence: TGTGCCAGCAGTTTAGGGCCCGAGACGGGAACTGAAGCTTTCTTT.

With regard to this clone: At one of its ends the junction is not consistent with the germline gene, which may arise from a read error. This specimen includes other DNA sequences encoding the same CDR3. This chain links TRBV30 with TRBJ2-1; 7 nucleotides line up with TRBD2. The CDR3 is 13 residues long. Per the germline V gene, CDR1 is GTSNPN and CDR2 is SVGIG (reference sequence). CDR3 residues: CAWSVIEAGVQFF. The CDR3 coding sequence is TGCGCCTGGAGTGTAATCGAGGCGGGAGTGCAGTTCTTC.

This chain joins TRBV27 and TRBJ1-2; TRBD1 might be the D (6 bases). This CDR3 is built from 15 residues. CDR1 MNHEY and CDR2 SMNVEV come from the germline V gene (reference sequence). Trimming pared 10 bases from V and 5 bases from J, leaving 23 bases between. Here the CDR3 reads CATRPQGRLGYGYTF. CDR3 bases: TGTGCCACCCGACCGCAGGGGCGCCTGGGTTATGGCTACACCTTC.

This clone has just one count. This chain connects TRBV13 to TRBJ2-3; 10 nucleotides match TRBD2. The germline V gene has CDR1 PRHDT and CDR2 FYEKMQ (reference sequence). Germline trimming cut 7 bases from V and 4 bases from J; bases unmatched to any gene: 14. The CDR3 is 17 amino acids. The CDR3 DNA sequence: TGTGCCAGCAACCATCCGAGCGGGGGGGCTATCGCAGATACGCAGTATTTT. As protein: CASNHPSGGAIADTQYF.

The V call is TRBV6-1, the J call TRBJ1-1; no firm D call. Germline V CDR1 and CDR2: MNHNS, SASEGT. V lost 3 bases to trimming and J lost 1 base, with 15 bases between them. The CDR3 runs to 16 residues. The CDR3 protein is CASSELPAGGNTEAFF. Here the CDR3 DNA reads TGTGCCAGCAGTGAGCTACCTGCTGGCGGGAACACTGAAGCTTTCTTT.

The chain uses TRBV2 and TRBJ1-5; D call uncertain. The CDR3 totals 18 residues. V was trimmed by 8 bases and J by 5 bases, leaving 28 bases between them. From germline, CDR1 is SNHLY and CDR2 FYNNEI. CDR3 in DNA: TGTGCCAGCGCTAATTCCCGACTCAGCTCCCGGGAGGATCAGCCCCAGCATTTT. It codes for CASANSRLSSREDQPQHF.

J is TRBJ2-7 and V is TRBV9; the match to TRBD1 covers 8 bases. CDR1 SGDLS and CDR2 YYNGEE come from the germline V gene. J gave up 10 bases and V 4 bases, and 7 bases lay outside the gene matches. The CDR3 loop spans 12 amino acids. The CDR3 loop is CASSTRQGLQYF. The CDR3 nucleotides read TGTGCCAGCAGCACCAGACAGGGGCTACAGTACTTC.

J is TRBJ2-2 and V is TRBV7-3; perhaps TRBD2 as D (6 bases). The CDR3 sequence is 15 residues long. The V gene lost 4 bases and the J gene lost 2 bases, with 11 bases spanning the gap. Germline CDR1 and CDR2: SGHTA and FQGTGA. The CDR3 nucleotides are TGTGCCAGCAGCTCCGGGACTCAAAACACCGGGGAGCTGTTTTTT. Translation gives CASSSGTQNTGELFF. Based on the CDR3 plus reference TRBV7-3 and TRBJ2-2, the full variable domain is GAGVSQTPSNKVTEKGKYVELRCDPISGHTALYWYRQSLGQGPEFLIYFQGTGAADDSGLPNDRFFAVRPEGSVSTLKIQRTERGDSAVYLCASSSGTQNTGELFFGEGSRLTVL.

This rearrangement joins TRBV28 to TRBJ2-1, with D possibly TRBD2 on 7 matching bases. Germline V gives CDR1 MDHEN, CDR2 SYDVKM. The CDR3 is made up of 22 amino acids. The germline V and J ends were trimmed by 1 base and 8 bases, with 36 bases remaining between them. For the CDR3, the DNA is TGTGCCAGCAGTTTATCGAAGGGGGGTATGCGTTCTGGGCTAGCGGCATGGGATGAGCAGTTCTTC. Translating gives CASSLSKGGMRSGLAAWDEQFF.

The chain employs TRBV5-1 and TRBJ2-7, with D perhaps TRBD2 (5 bases). The CDR3 sequence is 13 residues long. Per the germline V gene, CDR1 is SGHRS and CDR2 is YFSETQ. Trimming stripped 7 bases from V and 0 bases from J, with 11 bases between. The CDR3 sequence: CASAGSNSYEQYF. The CDR3 DNA reads as TGCGCCAGCGCGGGCTCTAACTCCTACGAGCAGTACTTC.

V and J are TRBV5-1 and TRBJ1-3; possibly TRBD1 for D (5 bases). The CDR3 runs to 15 residues. CDR1 and CDR2 from the germline V gene are SGHRS and YFSETQ. Trimming pared 0 bases from V and 1 base from J, leaving 8 bases between. CDR3 amino acids: CASSLVGDSGNTIYF. The DNA for the CDR3 is TGCGCCAGCAGCTTGGTAGGGGATTCTGGAAACACCATATATTTT.

At least ten counts were recorded for this clone. The chain links TRBV2 to TRBJ2-6; a possible D gene is TRBD1 (6 bases). Trimming took off 9 bases at V and 0 bases at J, with 15 bases between the two ends. The CDR3 is 16 residues long. Looked up from germline, CDR1 is SNHLY and CDR2 is FYNNEI. CDR3 sequence (DNA): TGTGCCAGGACCGCCTGGACAGCCTCTGGGGCCAACGTCCTGACTTTC. It yields the protein CARTAWTASGANVLTF.

V is TRBV28 and J is TRBJ2-5; 11 bases line up with TRBD2. CDR1 and CDR2 (germline): MDHEN, SYDVKM. This CDR3 contains 15 residues. The V and J ends lost 5 bases and 5 bases, in that order; junction bases with no gene match: 7. This CDR3 reads CASSPSSGGRETQYF. Here the CDR3 DNA reads TGTGCCAGCAGTCCCTCTAGCGGGGGGAGGGAGACCCAGTACTTC.

This rearrangement joins TRBV6-5 to TRBJ2-7; 8 bases are a match to TRBD2. Trimming at V came to 6 bases and at J to 1 base, leaving 2 bases not matched to a gene. Per germline, CDR1 MNHEY and CDR2 SVGAGI. CDR3 length: 13 residues. CDR3 residues: CASRLAASYEQYF. For the CDR3, the DNA is TGTGCCAGCAGACTAGCGGCGTCCTACGAGCAGTACTTC.

This clone has only one observation. This chain connects TRBV4-1 to TRBJ1-2, with no clear D. Trimming removed 0 bases from V and 4 bases from J, with 9 bases in between. The CDR3 contains 14 residues. Germline V gene sequence: CDR1 MGHRA, CDR2 YSYEKL. The CDR3 spells CASSQERQSYGYTF. The CDR3 DNA sequence: TGCGCCAGCAGCCAAGAGAGGCAGAGCTATGGCTACACCTTC.